Included here is one TCR beta chain sequence, with context. The length of the CDR3 is 13 residues. Germline CDR1 reads MNHEY; CDR2 reads SMNVEV (reference sequence). The ends lost 6 bases at V and 6 bases at J; junction bases unmatched: 5. Participants were aged about 18 to 90 years, lived in about 26 US areas, and enrolled virtually. Two consecutive negative NP/OP PCR tests, clearance, or resolved symptoms defined Cohort 3 recovery. This sample is part of a study of blood T cell repertoires in COVID-19. Only in-frame clones appear in the TCRdb table, and some are missing; sequencing was by immunoSEQ multiplex PCR. This table holds approximately 200,000 clones, about nine tenths found once.

Input material: PBMCs or T cells enriched from blood (not recorded which). The source is a young woman who had recovered from COVID-19. This chain joins TRBV27 and TRBJ1-5; TRBD1 matches 7 bases. The CDR3 DNA reads TGTGCCAGCAGAACAGGGGTACGTCAGCCCCAGCATTTT. Its translation is CASRTGVRQPQHF.